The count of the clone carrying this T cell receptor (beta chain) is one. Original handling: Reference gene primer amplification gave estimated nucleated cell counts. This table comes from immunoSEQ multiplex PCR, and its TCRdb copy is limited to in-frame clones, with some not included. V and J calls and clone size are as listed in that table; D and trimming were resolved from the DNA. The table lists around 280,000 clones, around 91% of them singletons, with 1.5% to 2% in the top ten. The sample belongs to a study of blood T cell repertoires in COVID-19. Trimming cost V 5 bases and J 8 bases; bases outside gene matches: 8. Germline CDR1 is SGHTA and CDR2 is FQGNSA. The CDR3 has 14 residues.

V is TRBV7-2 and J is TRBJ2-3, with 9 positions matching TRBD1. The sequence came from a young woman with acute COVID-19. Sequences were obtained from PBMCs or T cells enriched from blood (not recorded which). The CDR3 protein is CASSPGQGLVTQYF. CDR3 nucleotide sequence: TGTGCCAGCAGCCCGGGACAGGGTCTAGTTACGCAGTATTTT. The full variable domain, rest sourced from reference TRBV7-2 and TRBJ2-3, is GAGVSQSPSNKVTEKGKDVELRCDPISGHTALYWYRQSLGQGLEFLIYFQGNSAPDKSGLPSDRFSAERTGGSVSTLTIQRTQQEDSAVYLCASSPGQGLVTQYFGPGTRLTVL.